The clone carrying this T cell receptor beta chain was counted many times. This entry is derived from a study of neurological immune-mediated disorders. The CDR3 sequence is 13 residues long. V was shortened by 5 bases and J by 0 bases, with 7 bases between the two germline ends. Germline CDR1 KGHSH, CDR2 LQKENI. TCRdb redid the calling of the 5' RACE reads with MiXCR, one entry per CDR3 protein. The sample has about 120,000 distinct CDR3 sequences; roughly 3.4% are singletons. This TCR came from a woman in her twenties or thirties with multiple sclerosis. The sequenced sample was PBMCs. This sequence joins TRBV18 and TRBJ1-1, with unresolved D. The CDR3 here is CASSTGMNTEAFF. The CDR3 bases are TGTGCCAGCTCAACGGGTATGAACACTGAAGCTTTCTTT.